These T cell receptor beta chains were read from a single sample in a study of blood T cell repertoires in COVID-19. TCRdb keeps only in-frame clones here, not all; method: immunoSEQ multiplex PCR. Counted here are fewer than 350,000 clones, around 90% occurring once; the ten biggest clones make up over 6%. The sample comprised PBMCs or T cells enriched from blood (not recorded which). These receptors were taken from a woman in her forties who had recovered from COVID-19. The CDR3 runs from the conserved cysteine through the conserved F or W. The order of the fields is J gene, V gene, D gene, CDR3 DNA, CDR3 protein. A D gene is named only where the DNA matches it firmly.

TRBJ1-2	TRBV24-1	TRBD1	TGTGCCACCGGAACAGGGGAAGGAGGCTACACCTTC	CATGTGEGGYTF
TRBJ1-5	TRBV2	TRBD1	TGTGCCAGCAGTGTTCCCAGGGGGGGCAATCAGCCCCAGCATTTT	CASSVPRGGNQPQHF
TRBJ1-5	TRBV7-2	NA	TGTGCCAGCAGCTTAGCGCTTGGTAGGGGGCAGCCCCAGCATTTT	CASSLALGRGQPQHF
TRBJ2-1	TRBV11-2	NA	TGTGCCAGCAGCTTACCTTTCTTGTCGGGAAATGAGCAGTTCTTC	CASSLPFLSGNEQFF
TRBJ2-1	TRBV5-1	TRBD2	TGCGCCAGCAGCTTGCTAGCGGGAGCCTACAATGAGCAGTTCTTC	CASSLLAGAYNEQFF
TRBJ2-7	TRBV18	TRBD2	TGTGCCAGCTCACCACGGAGTGCTAGCGGGAGGTACGAGCAGTACTTC	CASSPRSASGRYEQYF
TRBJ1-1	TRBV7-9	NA	TGTGCCAGCAGCAAACCTAGGGAGGGGGTAGAAGCTTTCTTT	CASSKPREGVEAFF
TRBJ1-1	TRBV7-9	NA	TGTGCCAGCAGCATCACAGGGTCGGGCACTGAAGCTTTCTTT	CASSITGSGTEAFF
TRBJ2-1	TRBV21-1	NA	TGTGCCAGTTCAGGGGCCTACAATGAGCAGTTCTTC	CASSGAYNEQFF
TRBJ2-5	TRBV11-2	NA	TGTGCCAGCAGCCAAAGCCCCCAAGAGACCCAGTACTTC	CASSQSPQETQYF
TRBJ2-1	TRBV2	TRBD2	TGTGCCAGCGTGTTGGCGGGAGGGTCGTACAATGAGCAGTTCTTC	CASVLAGGSYNEQFF
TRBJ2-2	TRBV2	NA	TGTGCCAGCAGCCGACAGAACACCGGGGAGCTGTTTTTT	CASSRQNTGELFF
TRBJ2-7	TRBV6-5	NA	TGTGCCAGCAGGCTGGGGGGACAGCTGTTTCGCGAGCAGTACTTC	CASRLGGQLFREQYF
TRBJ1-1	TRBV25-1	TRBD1	TGTGCCAGCAGTAGACAGGGGAGGGAAGGCACTGAAGCTTTCTTT	CASSRQGREGTEAFF
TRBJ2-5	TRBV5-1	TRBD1	TGCGCCAGCAGCTTGACGGGACAGGTAGAAGAGACCCAGTACTTC	CASSLTGQVEETQYF
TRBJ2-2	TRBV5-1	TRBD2	TGCGCCAGCAGCATAGGACTAGCGGGCCCCGTCGGGGAGCTGTTTTTT	CASSIGLAGPVGELFF
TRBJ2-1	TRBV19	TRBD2	TGTGCCAGTACCATCGCAGCGGGAGGGGGTGTTCGCTACAATGAGCAGTTCTTC	CASTIAAGGGVRYNEQFF
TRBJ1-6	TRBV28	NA	TGTGCCAGCACCCCATCGGAGGGAACAAATTCACCCCTCCACTTT	CASTPSEGTNSPLHF
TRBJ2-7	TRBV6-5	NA	TGTGCCAGCAGCCCGAGGGGGGAGGGCTCCTACGAGCAGTACTTC	CASSPRGEGSYEQYF
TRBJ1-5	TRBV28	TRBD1	TGTGCCAGCAGTTTCAATGGACCGGGACAGGAGAATTGGGCCCAGCATTTT	CASSFNGPGQENWAQHF
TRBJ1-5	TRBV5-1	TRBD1	TGCGCCAGCAGCTTGGACGGGACAGGGGTCCTCAATCAGCCCCAGCATTTT	CASSLDGTGVLNQPQHF
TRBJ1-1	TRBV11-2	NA	TGTGCCAGCATCTCCCTACAGGGCACTGAAGCTTTCTTT	CASISLQGTEAFF
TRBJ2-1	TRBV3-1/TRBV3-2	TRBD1	TGTGCCAGCAGCAAAAAGACAGGGTATCTCGACAATGAGCAGTTCTTC	CASSKKTGYLDNEQFF